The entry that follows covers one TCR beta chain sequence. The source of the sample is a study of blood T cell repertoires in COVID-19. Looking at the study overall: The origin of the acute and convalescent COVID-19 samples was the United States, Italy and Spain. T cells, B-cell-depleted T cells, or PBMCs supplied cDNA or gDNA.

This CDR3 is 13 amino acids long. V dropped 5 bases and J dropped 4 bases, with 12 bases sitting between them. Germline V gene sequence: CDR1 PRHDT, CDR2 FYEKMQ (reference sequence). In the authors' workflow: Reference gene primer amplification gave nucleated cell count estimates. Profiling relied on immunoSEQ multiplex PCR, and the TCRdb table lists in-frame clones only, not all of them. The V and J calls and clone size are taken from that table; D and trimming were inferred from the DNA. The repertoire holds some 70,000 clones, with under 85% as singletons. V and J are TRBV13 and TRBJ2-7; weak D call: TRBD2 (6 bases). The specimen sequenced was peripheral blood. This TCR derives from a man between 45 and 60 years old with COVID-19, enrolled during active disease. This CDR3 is CASSPRRGYEQYF. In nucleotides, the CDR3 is TGTGCCAGCAGCCCTAGGCGGGGTTACGAGCAGTACTTC. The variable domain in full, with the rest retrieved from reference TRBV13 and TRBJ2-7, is AAGVIQSPRHLIKEKRETATLKCYPIPRHDTVYWYQQGPGQDPQFLISFYEKMQSDKGSIPDRFSAQQFSDYHSELNMSSLELGDSALYFCASSPRRGYEQYFGPGTRLTVT.